The 25 T cell receptor beta chains below all came from one sample that was sequenced in a study of T cells after yellow fever vaccination. TCRdb redid the calling of the 5' RACE reads with MiXCR, one entry per CDR3 protein. Among a few hundred thousand distinct CDR3 sequences listed, around 6.8% were seen once. The sample was PBMCs, taken around 45 days after the first yellow fever vaccination. These receptors all come from a man in his late teens or twenties who received the YFV17D yellow fever vaccine.

The gene calls are TRBV20-1 and TRBJ2-7; weak D call: TRBD1 (5 bases). The CDR3 contains 12 residues. The V end lost 4 bases, the J end lost 2 bases, and 9 bases lay between the germline ends. Germline loops: CDR1 DFQATT, CDR2 SNEGSKA (reference sequence). As DNA, the CDR3 is TGCAGTGCTAAAGGGGCCGCCTACGAGCAGTACGTC. This translates into CSAKGAAYEQYV.

The J gene is TRBJ2-3, the V gene TRBV20-1; 10 bases match TRBD1. Trimming took 6 bases from V and 0 from J; bases not matched to a gene: 6. CDR1 is DFQATT and CDR2 is SNEGSKA in the germline V gene (reference sequence). The CDR3 contains 15 residues. The DNA of the CDR3 is TGCAGTGCGCAAGACAGGGGGCCGAGCACAGATACGCAGTATTTT. Protein: CSAQDRGPSTDTQYF.

This clonotype was detected many times. This chain uses TRBV6-2 or TRBV6-3 with TRBJ2-7; unclear D gene. The CDR3 covers 13 residues. Germline V gene lookup returns CDR1 MNHEY and CDR2 SVGEGT. V lost 4 bases, J lost 1 base, and 8 bases lay in between. The CDR3 here is CASSSPYSYEQYV. The DNA for the CDR3 is TGTGCCAGCAGTTCACCGTATTCCTACGAGCAGTACGTC.

The sample holds a few counts of this clonotype. The V call is TRBV11-3, the J call TRBJ2-5, with D possibly called TRBD1 or TRBD2 (5 bases each). The CDR3 has 14 residues. The germline V gene has CDR1 SGHNT and CDR2 YENEEA. Trimming pared 5 bases from V and 1 base from J, leaving 11 bases between. The DNA of the CDR3 is TGTGCCAGCAGCAGACAAGGGACCCAAGAGACCCAGTACTTC. This translates into CASSRQGTQETQYF.

This clonotype was observed many times. The chain uses TRBV5-1 and TRBJ2-5; 8 positions match TRBD2. The CDR3 runs to 15 residues. Germline CDR1 is SGHRS and CDR2 is YFSETQ. V shed 0 bases, J shed 1 base, and the junction held 2 bases outside the gene matches. In DNA, the CDR3 is TGCGCCAGCAGCTTGGAGCGGGGGAGCCAAGAGACCCAGTACTTC. The encoded protein is CASSLERGSQETQYF.

The chain has TRBV5-1 and TRBJ2-1; D is possibly TRBD1 or TRBD2 (5 bases each). Trimming took 4 bases from V and 2 from J, leaving 16 bases between them. This CDR3 contains 16 residues. The V gene's germline CDR1 is SGHRS and CDR2 YFSETQ. In DNA form, the CDR3 reads TGCGCCAGCAGCACACCCCCCGGGGCGGCCTACAATGAGCAGTTCTTC. Its protein product is CASSTPPGAAYNEQFF. Full variable domain (missing parts from reference TRBV5-1 and TRBJ2-1): KAGVTQTPRYLIKTRGQQVTLSCSPISGHRSVSWYQQTPGQGLQFLFEYFSETQRNKGNFPGRFSGRQFSNSRSEMNVSTLELGDSALYLCASSTPPGAAYNEQFFGPGTRLTVL.

The chain carries TRBV5-1 and TRBJ2-1, with 10 bases aligning to TRBD1. CDR3 length: 14 residues. CDR1 and CDR2 (germline): SGHRS, YFSETQ. Trimming cost V 0 bases and J 8 bases; bases outside gene matches: 2. CDR3 DNA: TGCGCCAGCAGCTTGGGACAGGGGGCTGATGAGCAGTTCTTC. This codes for CASSLGQGADEQFF.

With regard to this clonotype: A read error may account for a junction end that differs from germline. The CDR3 coding sequence is TGTGCCAGCAGCTCGCCGGGACTAGCGTCCTCCAATGAGCAGTTCTTC. Protein product: CASSSPGLASSNEQFF. This chain connects TRBV5-6 to TRBJ2-1, with 10 bases lining up with TRBD2. CDR3 size: 16 residues. In germline, CDR1 is SGHDT, CDR2 YYEEEE.

This clonotype has only a few counts. The rearrangement uses TRBV20-1 and TRBJ2-7; 10 positions match TRBD1. The CDR3 is made up of 14 amino acids. Losses at the gene ends were 3 bases for V and 5 bases for J; bases not matched to a gene: 7. Germline CDR1 reads DFQATT; CDR2 reads SNEGSKA (reference sequence). CDR3 DNA sequence: TGCAGTGCTAGGTCCGGGACAGGGGCCCACGAGCAGTACTTC. Protein sequence: CSARSGTGAHEQYF.

The gene calls are TRBV7-2 and TRBJ2-2; possible D gene TRBD2, 5 bases. Per germline, CDR1 SGHTA and CDR2 FQGNSA. CDR3 length: 13 residues. Trimming took 0 bases from V and 7 from J, leaving 6 bases between them. CDR3: CASSLASVGELFF. The CDR3 nucleotides read TGTGCCAGCAGCTTAGCTAGCGTCGGGGAGCTGTTTTTT.

The chain is built from TRBV15 and TRBJ2-7, with a possible D match to TRBD2 (5 bases). Trimming pared 0 bases from V and 3 bases from J, leaving 12 bases between. Germline V gives CDR1 LNHNV, CDR2 YYDKDF (reference sequence). This CDR3 is built from 15 residues. The CDR3 DNA sequence: TGTGCCACCAGCAGAGAGGTACTAGATGGCTACGAGCAGTACTTC. Translation gives CATSREVLDGYEQYF.

This clonotype was recorded at least ten times. The CDR3 reads CASRAQGANTEAFF. CDR3 DNA: TGTGCCAGCAGGGCCCAGGGGGCGAACACTGAAGCTTTCTTT. The chain has TRBV6-1 and TRBJ1-1; TRBD1 aligns across 8 bases. The CDR3 consists of 14 residues. V shed 6 bases and J 1 base; nucleotides not matched to a gene: 4. Germline V CDR1 and CDR2: MNHNS, SASEGT.

The chain has TRBV6-1 and TRBJ2-7, with D possibly matching TRBD1 (5 bases). Between the trimmed V and J ends, which lost 6 bases and 0 bases, there was a span of 12 bases. The CDR3 covers 14 residues. Per the germline V gene, CDR1 is MNHNS and CDR2 is SASEGT. CDR3 DNA: TGTGCCAGCAGATCCCCGACAGTCTCCTACGAGCAGTACTTC. This encodes CASRSPTVSYEQYF.

This chain connects TRBV9 to TRBJ1-1, with D possibly TRBD1 on 6 matching bases. The V gene lost 0 bases and the J gene lost 1 base, with 10 bases spanning the gap. This CDR3 is built from 15 residues. Germline CDR1 is SGDLS and CDR2 is YYNGEE. DNA for the CDR3: TGTGCCAGCAGCGTAGGGGACAAACCGAACACTGAAGCTTTCTTT. It codes for CASSVGDKPNTEAFF.

This clonotype was detected a few times. The chain links TRBV7-2 to TRBJ2-3; 7 bases agree with TRBD2. In germline, CDR1 is SGHTA, CDR2 FQGNSA. The CDR3 runs to 15 residues. V lost 3 bases to trimming and J lost 4 bases; unmatched junction nucleotides: 7. The CDR3 DNA reads as TGTGCCAGCAGCTTGGGCAGCCGGGAGGCAGATACGCAGTATTTT. This translates into CASSLGSREADTQYF. Filled out from reference TRBV7-2 and TRBJ2-3, the complete variable domain reads GAGVSQSPSNKVTEKGKDVELRCDPISGHTALYWYRQSLGQGLEFLIYFQGNSAPDKSGLPSDRFSAERTGGSVSTLTIQRTQQEDSAVYLCASSLGSREADTQYFGPGTRLTVL.

This chain connects TRBV6-1 to TRBJ1-3; D gene uncertain. CDR1 is MNHNS and CDR2 is SASEGT in the germline V gene. The CDR3 runs to 13 residues. Between the trimmed V and J ends, which lost 7 bases and 2 bases, there was a span of 9 bases. The CDR3 loop reads CASTRSAGNTIYF. The CDR3, as DNA: TGTGCCAGCACCCGCAGCGCTGGAAACACCATATATTTT.

The V call is TRBV20-1, the J call TRBJ2-5; D may be TRBD1 (7 bases). The V end lost 0 bases, the J end lost 4 bases, and 15 bases lay between the germline ends. There are 15 residues in the CDR3. Germline assignment: CDR1 DFQATT and CDR2 SNEGSKA (reference sequence). CDR3 sequence reads: CSARDPPGGLETQYF. CDR3 DNA sequence: TGCAGTGCTAGAGATCCGCCAGGGGGGTTAGAGACCCAGTACTTC.

Only a few counts were recorded for this clonotype. The V call is TRBV21-1, the J call TRBJ2-2; the listed D gene, TRBD1, was not tested against the DNA. TRBV21-1 is deemed a pseudogene. The CDR3 consists of 14 residues. In nucleotides, the CDR3 is TGTGCCAACGGGACATTAGGTCTGCCCGGGGAGCTGTTTTTT. Residues: CANGTLGLPGELFF.

The chain employs TRBV9 and TRBJ2-5; 10 nucleotides agree with TRBD2. The junction had 8 bases not matched to a gene; V was cut back by 0 bases and J by 3 bases. This CDR3 has 17 residues. Germline-derived CDR1 and CDR2 are SGDLS and YYNGEE. The CDR3 spells CASSVVDGLAGEETQYF. The DNA of the CDR3 is TGTGCCAGCAGCGTAGTGGATGGGCTAGCGGGGGAAGAGACCCAGTACTTC.

This clonotype was detected many times. The rearrangement uses TRBV9 and TRBJ2-7, with 8 bases identical to TRBD2. Looked up from germline, CDR1 is SGDLS and CDR2 is YYNGEE. The CDR3 sequence is 14 residues long. V was pared by 0 bases and J by 5 bases, with 4 bases of the junction left unmatched. In DNA, the CDR3 is TGTGCCAGCAGCGTAGCGCGGCGGGGGGACGAGCAGTACTTC. Residues: CASSVARRGDEQYF.

The V gene is TRBV19, the J gene TRBJ1-1, with D possibly matching TRBD1 (6 bases). Per germline, CDR1 LNHDA and CDR2 SQIVND (reference sequence). V lost 5 bases to trimming and J lost 0 bases, with 10 bases between them. The CDR3 is made up of 14 amino acids. CDR3 DNA: TGTGCCAGTAGTGAGCAGGGGTTGAACACTGAAGCTTTCTTT. This translates into CASSEQGLNTEAFF.

This clonotype appeared a few times. The V gene is TRBV7-6, the J gene TRBJ2-1; D is possibly TRBD2 (6 bases). Between the trimmed V and J ends, which lost 2 bases and 3 bases, there was a span of 11 bases. Germline CDR1 reads SGHVS; CDR2 reads FNYEAQ. The CDR3 runs to 15 residues. The CDR3 protein is CASSLIGSGYNEQFF. CDR3 bases: TGTGCCAGCAGCTTAATAGGTAGCGGCTACAATGAGCAGTTCTTC.

This clonotype was observed a single time. The chain uses TRBV12-3 or TRBV12-4 and TRBJ2-3; 7 nucleotides line up with TRBD2. The CDR3 sequence is 16 residues long. V dropped 4 bases and J dropped 3; count of bases not matched to a gene: 10. Written as DNA, the CDR3 is TGTGCCAGCAGTTATTGGGGGGGAGCTGGTACAGATACGCAGTATTTT. Protein sequence: CASSYWGGAGTDTQYF.

This clonotype was detected many times. The genes are TRBV25-1 and TRBJ2-3, with 7 nucleotides matching TRBD1. Germline-derived CDR1 and CDR2 are MGHDK and SYGVNS. The ends lost 4 bases at V and 0 bases at J; junction bases unmatched: 4. The CDR3 loop spans 15 amino acids. CDR3 bases: TGTGCCAGCAGTGGACGGACAGGTAGCACAGATACGCAGTATTTT. Residues: CASSGRTGSTDTQYF. The full variable domain, in which reference TRBV25-1 and TRBJ2-3 provide the parts outside the CDR3, is EADIYQTPRYLVIGTGKKITLECSQTMGHDKMYWYQQDPGMELHLIHYSYGVNSTEKGDLSSESTVSRIRTEHFPLTLESARPSHTSQYLCASSGRTGSTDTQYFGPGTRLTVL.

Only a few counts were recorded for this clonotype. The chain is built from TRBV6-2 or TRBV6-3 and TRBJ2-7; D call uncertain. The CDR3 is 13 amino acids. The germline CDR1 and CDR2 sequences are MNHEY and SVGEGT. V lost 6 bases and J lost 1, with 10 bases in between. CDR3 DNA sequence: TGTGCCAGCAGATCAGGATTATCCTACGAGCAGTACGTC. This gives the protein CASRSGLSYEQYV.